The source of this TCR beta chain is a study of T cell responses to AZD1222 COVID-19 vaccine. Whether given at about 4 or about 12 weeks, second doses were pooled. To note about this clone: Its specificity is not known.

Trimming cost V 6 bases and J 7 bases, with 12 bases left between them. This CDR3 contains 13 residues. Whole-study findings and limits: Receipt of two AZD1222 doses was followed by a rise in Spike-specific TCR breadth and depth.

Sequencing used immunoSEQ multiplex PCR; TCRdb keeps in-frame clones, though not all of them. The sample holds 60,000 to 80,000 clones, around 80% seen once. The rearrangement uses TRBV12-3 or TRBV12-4 and TRBJ1-4; D perhaps matches TRBD1 (5 bases). Sequenced here: peripheral blood, sampled 28 days after the second AZD1222 dose. This clonotype originated in an adult who received the AZD1222 COVID-19 vaccine. CDR3 sequence: CASRTRDGEKLFF. In nucleotides, the CDR3 is TGTGCCAGCAGGACCCGGGACGGTGAAAAACTGTTTTTT.